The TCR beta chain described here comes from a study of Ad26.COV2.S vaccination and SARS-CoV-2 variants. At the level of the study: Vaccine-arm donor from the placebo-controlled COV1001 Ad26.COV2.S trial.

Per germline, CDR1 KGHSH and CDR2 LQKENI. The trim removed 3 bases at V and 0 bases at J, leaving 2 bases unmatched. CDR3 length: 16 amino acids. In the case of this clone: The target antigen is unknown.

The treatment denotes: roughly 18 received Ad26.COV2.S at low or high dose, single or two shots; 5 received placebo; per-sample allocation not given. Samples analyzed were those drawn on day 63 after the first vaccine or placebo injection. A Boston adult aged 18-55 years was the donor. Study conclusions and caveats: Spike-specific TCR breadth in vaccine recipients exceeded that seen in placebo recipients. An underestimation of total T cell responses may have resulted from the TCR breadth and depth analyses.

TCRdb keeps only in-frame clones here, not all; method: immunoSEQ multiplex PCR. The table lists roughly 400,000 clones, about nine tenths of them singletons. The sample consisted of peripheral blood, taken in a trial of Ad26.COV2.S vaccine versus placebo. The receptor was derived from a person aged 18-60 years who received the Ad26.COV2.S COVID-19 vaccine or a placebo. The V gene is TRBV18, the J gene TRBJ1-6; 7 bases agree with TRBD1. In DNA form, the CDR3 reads TGTGCCAGCTCACCCAGGACAGGCTCCTATAATTCACCCCTCCACTTT. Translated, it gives CASSPRTGSYNSPLHF. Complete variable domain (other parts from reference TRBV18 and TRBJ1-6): NAGVMQNPRHLVRRRGQEARLRCSPMKGHSHVYWYRQLPEEGLKFMVYLQKENIIDESGMPKERFSAEFPKEGPSILRIQQVVRGDSAAYFCASSPRTGSYNSPLHFGNGTRLTVT.